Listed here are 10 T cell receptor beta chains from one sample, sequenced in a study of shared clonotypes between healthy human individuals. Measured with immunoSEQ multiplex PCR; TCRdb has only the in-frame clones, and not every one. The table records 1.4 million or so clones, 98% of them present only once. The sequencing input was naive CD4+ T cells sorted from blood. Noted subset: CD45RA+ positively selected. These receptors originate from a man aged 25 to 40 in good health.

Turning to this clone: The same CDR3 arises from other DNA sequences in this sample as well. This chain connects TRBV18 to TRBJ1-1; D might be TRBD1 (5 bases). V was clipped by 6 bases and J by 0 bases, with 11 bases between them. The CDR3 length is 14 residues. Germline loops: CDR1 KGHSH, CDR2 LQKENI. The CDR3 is CASSPGTVNTEAFF. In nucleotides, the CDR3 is TGTGCCAGCTCCCCGGGGACTGTGAACACTGAAGCTTTCTTT. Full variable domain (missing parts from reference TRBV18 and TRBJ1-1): NAGVMQNPRHLVRRRGQEARLRCSPMKGHSHVYWYRQLPEEGLKFMVYLQKENIIDESGMPKERFSAEFPKEGPSILRIQQVVRGDSAAYFCASSPGTVNTEAFFGQGTRLTVV.

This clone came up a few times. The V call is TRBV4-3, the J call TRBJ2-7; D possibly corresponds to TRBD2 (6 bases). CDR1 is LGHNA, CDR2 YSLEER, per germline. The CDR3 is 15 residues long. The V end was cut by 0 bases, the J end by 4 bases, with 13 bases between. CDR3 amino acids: CASSQDAGLGYEQYF. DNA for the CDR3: TGCGCCAGCAGCCAAGATGCGGGGTTGGGGTACGAGCAGTACTTC.

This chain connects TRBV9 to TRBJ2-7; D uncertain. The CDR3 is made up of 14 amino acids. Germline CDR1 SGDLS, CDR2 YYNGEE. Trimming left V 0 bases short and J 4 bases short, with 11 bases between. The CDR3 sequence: CASSVGTAGYEQYF. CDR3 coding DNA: TGTGCCAGCAGCGTAGGAACCGCCGGGTACGAGCAGTACTTC.

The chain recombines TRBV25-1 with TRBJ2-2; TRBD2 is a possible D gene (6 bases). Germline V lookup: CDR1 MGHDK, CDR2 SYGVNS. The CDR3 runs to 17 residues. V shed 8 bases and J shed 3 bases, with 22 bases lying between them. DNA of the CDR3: TGTGCCAGCCGCAACAGAGCCATTGGAGGGGACACCGGGGAGCTGTTTTTT. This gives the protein CASRNRAIGGDTGELFF.

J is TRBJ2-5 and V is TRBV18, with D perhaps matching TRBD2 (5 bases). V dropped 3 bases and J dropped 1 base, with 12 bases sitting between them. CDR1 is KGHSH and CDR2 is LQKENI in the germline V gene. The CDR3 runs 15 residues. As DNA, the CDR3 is TGTGCCAGCTCACCTCGGGTGGACTCCCAAGAGACCCAGTACTTC. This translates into CASSPRVDSQETQYF.

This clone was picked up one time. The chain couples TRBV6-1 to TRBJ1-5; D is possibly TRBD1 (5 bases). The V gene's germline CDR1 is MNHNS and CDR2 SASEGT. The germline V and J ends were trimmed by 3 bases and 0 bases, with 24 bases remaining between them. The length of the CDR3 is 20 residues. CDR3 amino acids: CASSDHIAGTVLYSNQPQHF. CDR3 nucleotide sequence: TGTGCCAGCAGTGACCATATAGCCGGGACCGTCCTCTATAGCAATCAGCCCCAGCATTTT.

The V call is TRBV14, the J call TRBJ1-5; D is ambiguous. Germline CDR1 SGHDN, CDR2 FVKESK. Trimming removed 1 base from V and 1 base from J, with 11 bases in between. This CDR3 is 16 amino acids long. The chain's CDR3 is CASSQVERTSNQPQHF. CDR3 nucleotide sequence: TGTGCCAGCAGCCAAGTGGAGAGGACCAGCAATCAGCCCCAGCATTTT.

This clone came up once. Here the CDR3 reads CASSGPDSNQPQHF. The CDR3 nucleotides read TGTGCCAGCAGTGGGCCAGATAGCAATCAGCCCCAGCATTTT. The chain has TRBV2 and TRBJ1-5; D remains unclear. Trimming took off 4 bases at V and 0 bases at J, with 7 bases between the two ends. CDR1 is SNHLY and CDR2 is FYNNEI in the germline V gene. This CDR3 has 14 residues.

In DNA form, the CDR3 reads TGTGCCAGTAGTCAAGGACAGTTTTATCAGCCCCAGCATTTT. It encodes CASSQGQFYQPQHF. V is TRBV19 and J is TRBJ1-5, with a possible D match to TRBD1 (6 bases). Germline V CDR1 and CDR2: LNHDA, SQIVND (reference sequence). The CDR3 is 14 amino acids. V was shortened by 5 bases and J by 5 bases, with 13 bases between the two germline ends. Full variable domain (missing parts from reference TRBV19 and TRBJ1-5): DGGITQSPKYLFRKEGQNVTLSCEQNLNHDAMYWYRQDPGQGLRLIYYSQIVNDFQKGDIAEGYSVSREKKESFPLTVTSAQKNPTAFYLCASSQGQFYQPQHFGDGTRLSIL.

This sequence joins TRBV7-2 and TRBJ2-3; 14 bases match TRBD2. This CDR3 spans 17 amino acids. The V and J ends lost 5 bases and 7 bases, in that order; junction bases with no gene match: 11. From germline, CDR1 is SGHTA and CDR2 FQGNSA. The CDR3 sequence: CASSPEGTSGGGNTQYF. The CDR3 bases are TGTGCCAGCAGCCCCGAGGGGACTAGCGGGGGAGGGAATACGCAGTATTTT. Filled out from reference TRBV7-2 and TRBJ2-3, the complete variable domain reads GAGVSQSPSNKVTEKGKDVELRCDPISGHTALYWYRQSLGQGLEFLIYFQGNSAPDKSGLPSDRFSAERTGGSVSTLTIQRTQQEDSAVYLCASSPEGTSGGGNTQYFGPGTRLTVL.